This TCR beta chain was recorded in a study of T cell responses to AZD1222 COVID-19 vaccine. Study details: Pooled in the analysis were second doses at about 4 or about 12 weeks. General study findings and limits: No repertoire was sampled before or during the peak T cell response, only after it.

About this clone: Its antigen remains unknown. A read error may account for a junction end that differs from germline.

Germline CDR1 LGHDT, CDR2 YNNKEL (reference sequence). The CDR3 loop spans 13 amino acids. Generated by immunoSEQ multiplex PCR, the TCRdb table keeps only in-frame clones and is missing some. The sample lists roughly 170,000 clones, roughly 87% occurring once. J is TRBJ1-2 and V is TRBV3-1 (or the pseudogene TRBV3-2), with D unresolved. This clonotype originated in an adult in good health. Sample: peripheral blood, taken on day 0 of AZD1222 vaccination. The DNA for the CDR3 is TGTGCCAGCAGCCAAGGGGGAAGCGTTGGCCCCTACTTC. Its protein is CASSQGGSVGPYF.